These T cell receptor beta chains were read from a single sample in a study of low-dose radiotherapy and immunotherapy resistance in tumors. TCRdb fed the reads into MiXCR, producing one record per CDR3 protein. The sample carries under 70,000 distinct CDR3 sequences, about 25% recorded once. The sequenced sample was PBMCs, obtained after low-dose radiotherapy plus immunotherapy. Receptors were obtained from a male donor with prostate cancer. The CDR3 runs from the conserved cysteine through the conserved F or W. The order of the fields is J gene, V gene, D gene, CDR3 protein. The D gene is left open where the match is weak.

TRBJ2-3 TRBV3-1 TRBD2 CASSGSGRVDTQYF
TRBJ2-1 TRBV30 - CAWRSTSDHNEQFF
TRBJ1-1 TRBV6-2/TRBV6-3 - CASSYEGGREAFF
TRBJ2-1 TRBV20-1 TRBD2 CSVSGRAYNEQFF
TRBJ2-7 TRBV5-1 - CASSFRPHEYQYF
TRBJ2-7 TRBV28 - CASSFKGKSYEQYF
TRBJ1-1 TRBV28 - CASSLGGGRREAFF
TRBJ2-5 TRBV7-2 - CASGSFQGRETRYF
TRBJ2-7 TRBV7-9 TRBD2 CASSWGLAGAYEQYF
TRBJ2-1 TRBV10-3 TRBD2 CAISESSGKGNEQFF
TRBJ2-1 TRBV24-1 - CATSDDPGAPSSYNEQFF